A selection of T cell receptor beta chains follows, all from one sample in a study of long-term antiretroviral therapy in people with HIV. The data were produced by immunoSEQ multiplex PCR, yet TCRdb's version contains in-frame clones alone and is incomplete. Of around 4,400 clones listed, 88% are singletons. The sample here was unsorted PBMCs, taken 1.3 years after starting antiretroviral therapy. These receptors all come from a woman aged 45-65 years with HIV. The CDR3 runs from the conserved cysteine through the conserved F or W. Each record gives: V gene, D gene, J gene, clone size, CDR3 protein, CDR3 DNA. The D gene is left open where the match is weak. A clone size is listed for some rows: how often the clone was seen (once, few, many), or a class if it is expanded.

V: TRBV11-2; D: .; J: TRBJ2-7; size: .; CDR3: CASSLDVGVRSEQYF; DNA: TGTGCCAGCAGCTTAGATGTGGGCGTCAGGTCCGAGCAGTACTTC
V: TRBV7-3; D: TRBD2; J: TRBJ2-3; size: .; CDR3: CASSLRASGGLYTDTQYF; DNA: TGTGCCAGCAGCTTAAGGGCTAGCGGGGGTCTGTACACAGATACGCAGTATTTT
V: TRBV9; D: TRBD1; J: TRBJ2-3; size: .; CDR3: CASSVGDRAPDTQYF; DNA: TGTGCCAGCAGCGTCGGGGACAGGGCCCCAGATACGCAGTATTTT
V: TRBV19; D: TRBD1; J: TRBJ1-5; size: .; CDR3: CASSRDRDDQPQHF; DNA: TGTGCCAGTAGTCGAGACAGGGACGACCAGCCCCAGCATTTT
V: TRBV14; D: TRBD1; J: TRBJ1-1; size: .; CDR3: CASSLTGVRAFF; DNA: TGTGCCAGCAGCCTGACAGGGGTCCGGGCTTTCTTT
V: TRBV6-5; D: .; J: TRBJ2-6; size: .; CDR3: CASSWTGSGANVLTF; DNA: TGTGCCAGCAGTTGGACGGGGTCTGGGGCCAACGTCCTGACTTTC
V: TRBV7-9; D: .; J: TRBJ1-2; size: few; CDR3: CASSLEHGYTF; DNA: TGTGCCAGCAGCTTAGAGCATGGCTACACCTTC
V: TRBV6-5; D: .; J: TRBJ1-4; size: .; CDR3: CASSRGQGDEKLFF; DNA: TGTGCCAGCAGTAGAGGCCAGGGAGATGAAAAACTGTTTTTT
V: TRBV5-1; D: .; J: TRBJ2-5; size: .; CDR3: CASSLASGEETQYF; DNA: TGCGCCAGCAGCTTGGCTTCGGGGGAAGAGACCCAGTACTTC
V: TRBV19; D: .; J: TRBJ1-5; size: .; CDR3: CASSSSSYQPQHF; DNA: TGTGCCAGTAGTTCCTCCAGTTATCAGCCCCAGCATTTT
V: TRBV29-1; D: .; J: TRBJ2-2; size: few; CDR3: CSVEDLGTGELFF; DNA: TGCAGCGTTGAAGATCTGGGCACCGGGGAGCTGTTTTTT
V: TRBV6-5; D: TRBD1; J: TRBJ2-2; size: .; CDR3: CASSYRTGGTGELFF; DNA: TGTGCCAGCAGTTACCGGACAGGGGGCACCGGGGAGCTGTTTTTT
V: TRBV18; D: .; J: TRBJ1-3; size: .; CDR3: CASSPSPRQLFSGNTIYF; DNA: TGTGCCAGCTCACCTTCACCGAGACAGCTTTTCTCTGGAAACACCATATATTTT
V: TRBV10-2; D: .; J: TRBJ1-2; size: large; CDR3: CASSDRGEGGYTF; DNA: TGCGCCAGCAGTGACAGAGGAGAGGGCGGCTACACCTTC
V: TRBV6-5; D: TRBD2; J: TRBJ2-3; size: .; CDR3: CASSYSAGSGDTQYF; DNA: TGTGCCAGCAGTTACTCGGCCGGTAGCGGGGATACGCAGTATTTT
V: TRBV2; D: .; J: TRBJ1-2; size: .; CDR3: CASSERPDYGYTF; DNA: TGTGCCAGCAGTGAGAGACCGGATTATGGCTACACCTTC
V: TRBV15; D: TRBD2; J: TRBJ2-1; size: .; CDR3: CATSRGLLANEQFF; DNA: TGTGCCACCAGCAGAGGTTTACTAGCGAATGAGCAGTTCTTC
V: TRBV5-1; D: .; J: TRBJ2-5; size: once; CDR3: CASSLGAPGETQYF; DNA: TGCGCCAGCAGCTTGGGGGCCCCCGGGGAGACCCAGTACTTC
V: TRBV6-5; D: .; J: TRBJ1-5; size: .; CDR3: CASAAGNSNQPQHF; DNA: TGTGCCAGCGCGGCAGGGAATAGCAATCAGCCCCAGCATTTT
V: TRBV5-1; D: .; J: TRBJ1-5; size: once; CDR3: CASSKGRGNQPQHF; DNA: TGCGCCAGCAGTAAGGGGCGAGGCAATCAGCCCCAGCATTTT
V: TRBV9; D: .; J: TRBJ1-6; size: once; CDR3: CASSPRGGANSPLHF; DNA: TGTGCCAGCAGCCCTAGAGGGGGGGCGAATTCACCCCTCCACTTT
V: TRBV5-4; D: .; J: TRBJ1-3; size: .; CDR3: CASSRTSSGNTIYF; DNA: TGTGCCAGCAGCAGGACCAGCTCTGGAAACACCATATATTTT
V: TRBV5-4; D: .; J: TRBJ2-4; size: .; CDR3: CASSLSRDSKNIQYF; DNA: TGTGCCAGCAGCTTGTCCCGGGACTCGAAAAACATTCAGTACTTC
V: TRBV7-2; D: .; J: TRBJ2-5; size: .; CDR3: CASSLGGGQETQYF; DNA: TGTGCCAGCAGCTTAGGAGGGGGCCAAGAGACCCAGTACTTC
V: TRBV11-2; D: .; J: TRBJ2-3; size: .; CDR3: CASSSPGHRTDTQYF; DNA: TGTGCCAGCAGTTCTCCGGGACACCGCACAGATACGCAGTATTTT